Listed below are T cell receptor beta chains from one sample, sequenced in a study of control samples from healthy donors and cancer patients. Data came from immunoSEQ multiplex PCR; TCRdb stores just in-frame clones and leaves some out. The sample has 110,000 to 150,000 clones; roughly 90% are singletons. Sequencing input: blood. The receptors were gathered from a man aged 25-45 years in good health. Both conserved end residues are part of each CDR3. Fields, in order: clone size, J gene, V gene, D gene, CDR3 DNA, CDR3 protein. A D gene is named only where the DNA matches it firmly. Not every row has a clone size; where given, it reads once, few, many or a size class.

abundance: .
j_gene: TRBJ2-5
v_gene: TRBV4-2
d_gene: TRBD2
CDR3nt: TGTGCCAGCAGCCAAGAAACTACCCGGGAGGCCCAGTACTTC
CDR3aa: CASSQETTREAQYF

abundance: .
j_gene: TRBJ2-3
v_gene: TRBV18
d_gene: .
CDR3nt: TGTGCCAGCTCCGTCCCGCAAGTCCTGCCTAGCACAGATACGCAGTATTTT
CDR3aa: CASSVPQVLPSTDTQYF

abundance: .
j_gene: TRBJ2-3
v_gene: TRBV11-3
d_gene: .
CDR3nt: TGTGCCAGCAGCTTAGGAAGATTTCGCACAGATACGCAGTATTTT
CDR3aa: CASSLGRFRTDTQYF

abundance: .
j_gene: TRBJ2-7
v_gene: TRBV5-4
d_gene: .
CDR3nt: TGTGCCAGCAGCTGGGGGGTCTCCTACGAGCAGTACTTC
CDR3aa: CASSWGVSYEQYF

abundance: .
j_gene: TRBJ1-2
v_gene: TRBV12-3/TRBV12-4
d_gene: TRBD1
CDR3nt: TGTGCCAGCAGCCGGGACAGCTATGGCTACACCTTC
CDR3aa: CASSRDSYGYTF

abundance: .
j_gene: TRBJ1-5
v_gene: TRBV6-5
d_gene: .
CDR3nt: TGTGCCAGCAGTGACTCCTCTATTCAGCCCCAGCATTTT
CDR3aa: CASSDSSIQPQHF

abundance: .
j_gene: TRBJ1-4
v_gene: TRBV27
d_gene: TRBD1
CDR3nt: TGTGCCAGCAGTTCTTATATGACAGGGGCGGAAAAACTGTTTTTT
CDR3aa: CASSSYMTGAEKLFF

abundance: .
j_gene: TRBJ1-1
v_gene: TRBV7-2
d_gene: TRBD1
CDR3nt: TGTGCCAGCAGCTTAGTGCGGGACAGCACTGAAGCTTTCTTT
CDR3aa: CASSLVRDSTEAFF

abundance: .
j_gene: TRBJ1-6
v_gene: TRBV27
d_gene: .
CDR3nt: TGTGCCAGCAGTCCGACCGGGGTCCGTCGGGGGTCCCTCCACTTT
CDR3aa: CASSPTGVRRGSLHF

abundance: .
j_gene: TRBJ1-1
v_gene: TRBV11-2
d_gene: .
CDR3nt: TGTGCCAGCAGCCCCACCAGGGACACTGAAGCTTTCTTT
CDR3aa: CASSPTRDTEAFF

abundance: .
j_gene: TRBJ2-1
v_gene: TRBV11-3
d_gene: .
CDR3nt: TGTGCCAGCAGCTACTACAATGAGCAGTTCTTC
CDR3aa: CASSYYNEQFF

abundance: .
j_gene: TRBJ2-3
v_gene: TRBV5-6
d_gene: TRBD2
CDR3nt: TGTGCCAGCAGCTTCTCGACTAGCGGGGGGCCTAGCACAGATACGCAGTATTTT
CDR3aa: CASSFSTSGGPSTDTQYF

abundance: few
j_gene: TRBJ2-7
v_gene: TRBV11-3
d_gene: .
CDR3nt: TGTGCCAGCAGCTCGGGGCCCTACGAGCAGTACTTC
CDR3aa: CASSSGPYEQYF

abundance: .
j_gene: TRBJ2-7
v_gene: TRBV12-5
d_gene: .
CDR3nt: TGTGCTAGTGGTTTGGTATATTCCTCGGTGCCCTACGAGCAGTACTTC
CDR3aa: CASGLVYSSVPYEQYF

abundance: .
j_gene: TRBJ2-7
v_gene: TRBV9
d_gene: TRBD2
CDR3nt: TGTGCCAGCAGCGTTAATCCGGGAGGGCCGTACGAGCAGTACTTC
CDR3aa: CASSVNPGGPYEQYF

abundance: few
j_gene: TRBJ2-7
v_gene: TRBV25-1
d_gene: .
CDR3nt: TGTGCCAGCAGTGGGGGGACTGGCTACGAGCAGTACTTC
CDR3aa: CASSGGTGYEQYF

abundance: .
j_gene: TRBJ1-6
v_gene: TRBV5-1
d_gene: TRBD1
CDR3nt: TGCGCCAGCAGCTTGGTTTCGGACAGGGCTTGGTCTTCACCCCTCCACTTT
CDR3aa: CASSLVSDRAWSSPLHF

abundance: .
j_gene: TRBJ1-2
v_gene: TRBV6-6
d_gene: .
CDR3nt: TGTGCCAGCAGTTACGTCGAGAGGTATGGCTACACCTTC
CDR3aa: CASSYVERYGYTF

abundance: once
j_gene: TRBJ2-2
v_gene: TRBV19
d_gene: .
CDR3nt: TGTGCCAGTAGTACACCCCCGGGCCGAGCCGGGGAGCTGTTTTTT
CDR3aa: CASSTPPGRAGELFF

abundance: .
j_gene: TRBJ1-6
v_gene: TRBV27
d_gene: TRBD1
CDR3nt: TGTGCCAGCAGTCAAGGACAGGGAGGGACCTATAATTCACCCCTCCACTTT
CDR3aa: CASSQGQGGTYNSPLHF

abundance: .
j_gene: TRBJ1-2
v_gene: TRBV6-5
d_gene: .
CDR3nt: TGTGCCAGCAGTTACTCGACGGGGGCGTCCTATGGCTACACCTTC
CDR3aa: CASSYSTGASYGYTF

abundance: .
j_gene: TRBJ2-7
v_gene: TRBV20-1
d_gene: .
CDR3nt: TGCAGTGCTAGTAAGGGACGGGGATTCTACGAGCAGTACTTC
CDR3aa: CSASKGRGFYEQYF

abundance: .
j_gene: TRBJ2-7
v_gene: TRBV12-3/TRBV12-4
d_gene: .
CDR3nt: TGTGCCAGCGCTCCTATGGGCTACGAGCAGTACTTC
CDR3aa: CASAPMGYEQYF

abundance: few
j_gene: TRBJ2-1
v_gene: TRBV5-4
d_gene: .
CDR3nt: TGTGCCAGCAGCTTGGCCGGAGGGGGGCGGTACAATGAGCAGTTCTTC
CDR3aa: CASSLAGGGRYNEQFF

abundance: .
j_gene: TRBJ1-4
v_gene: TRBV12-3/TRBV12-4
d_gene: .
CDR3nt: TGTGCCAGCAGTTTAACCACTAATGAAAAACTGTTTTTT
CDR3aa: CASSLTTNEKLFF

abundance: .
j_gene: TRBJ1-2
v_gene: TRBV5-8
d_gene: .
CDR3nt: TGTGCCAGCAGCTTTGGTCCGCTTGGCTATGGCTACACCTTC
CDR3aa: CASSFGPLGYGYTF

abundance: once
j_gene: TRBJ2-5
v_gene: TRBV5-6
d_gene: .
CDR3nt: TGTGCCAGCAGCTTTTCCGGGGTTGAGACCCAGTACTTC
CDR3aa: CASSFSGVETQYF

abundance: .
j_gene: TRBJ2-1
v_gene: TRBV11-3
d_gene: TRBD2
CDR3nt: TGTGCCAGCAGCTTAGAGGGGACTAGCGGGAGCCCCACGTACAATGAGCAGTTCTTC
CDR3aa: CASSLEGTSGSPTYNEQFF

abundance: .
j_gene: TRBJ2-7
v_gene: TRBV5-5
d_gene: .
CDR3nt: TGTGCCAGCAGCTTGGTGGTCCAGTTTGGTCCCTACGAGCAGTACTTC
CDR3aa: CASSLVVQFGPYEQYF

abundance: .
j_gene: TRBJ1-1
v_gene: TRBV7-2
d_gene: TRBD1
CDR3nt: TGTGCCAGCAGCCAGCTGGGACAGGTGGGCACTGAAGCTTTCTTT
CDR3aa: CASSQLGQVGTEAFF

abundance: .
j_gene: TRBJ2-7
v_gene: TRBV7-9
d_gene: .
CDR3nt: TGTGCCAGCAGCCCCGACTCGGGACGGGACTACGAGCAGTACTTC
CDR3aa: CASSPDSGRDYEQYF

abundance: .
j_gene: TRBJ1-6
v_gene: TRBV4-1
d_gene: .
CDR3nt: TGCGCCAGCAGCCAAGAAGAGGGTCGCTCCTATAATTCACCCCTCCACTTT
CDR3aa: CASSQEEGRSYNSPLHF

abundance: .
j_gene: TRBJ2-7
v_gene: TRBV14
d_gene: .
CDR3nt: TGTGCCAGCAGCCAACGTGAAGGTCAGGGGGGGGTCGAGCAGTACTTC
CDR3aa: CASSQREGQGGVEQYF

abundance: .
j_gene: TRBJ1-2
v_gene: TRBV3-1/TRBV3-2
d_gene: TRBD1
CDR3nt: TGTGCCAGCAGCCCTTCTGAGGGGGCGAAGTCCTATGGCTACACCTTC
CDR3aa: CASSPSEGAKSYGYTF

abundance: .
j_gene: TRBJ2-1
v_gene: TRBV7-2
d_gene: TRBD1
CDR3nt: TGTGCCAGCAGCCCCGAGGGGACAGTGGGCAATGAGCAGTTCTTC
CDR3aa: CASSPEGTVGNEQFF

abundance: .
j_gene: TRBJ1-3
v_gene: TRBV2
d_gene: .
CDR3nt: TGTGCCAGCAGTGGGAATAGGGCGGAAACTGGAAACACCATATATTTT
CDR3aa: CASSGNRAETGNTIYF

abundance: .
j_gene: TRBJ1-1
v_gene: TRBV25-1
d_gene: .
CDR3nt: TGTGCCAGCAGTGGAAGACAGGTGAACACTGAAGCTTTCTTT
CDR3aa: CASSGRQVNTEAFF

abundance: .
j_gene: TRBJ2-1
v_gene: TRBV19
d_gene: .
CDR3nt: TGTGCCAGTAGTACGTGGACAGCCAATGAGCAGTTCTTC
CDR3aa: CASSTWTANEQFF

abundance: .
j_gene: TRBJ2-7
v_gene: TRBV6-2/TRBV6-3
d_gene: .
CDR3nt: TGTGCCAGCAGTCGAAATCGACTACCTTACGAGCAGTACTTC
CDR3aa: CASSRNRLPYEQYF

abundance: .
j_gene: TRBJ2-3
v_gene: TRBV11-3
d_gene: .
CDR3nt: TGTGCCAGCAGCTTAGATGGGGCTAGCGGCACAGATACGCAGTATTTT
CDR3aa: CASSLDGASGTDTQYF

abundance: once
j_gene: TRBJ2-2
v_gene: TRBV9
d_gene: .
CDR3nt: TGTGCCAGCAGCGTAGCAGGGGTTGGGACCGGGGAGCTGTTTTTT
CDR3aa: CASSVAGVGTGELFF

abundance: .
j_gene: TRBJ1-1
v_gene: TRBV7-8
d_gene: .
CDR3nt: TGTGCCAGCAGCCAATCAGGATCCGCTTTCTTT
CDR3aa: CASSQSGSAFF

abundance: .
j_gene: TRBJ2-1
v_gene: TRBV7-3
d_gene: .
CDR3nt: TGTGCCAGCAGCCGGGGTGGGAACTCCTACAATGAGCAGTTCTTC
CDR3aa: CASSRGGNSYNEQFF

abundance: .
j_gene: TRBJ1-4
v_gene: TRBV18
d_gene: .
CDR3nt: TGTGCCAGCTCACCAAGGGGAAATCGTAATGAAAAACTGTTTTTT
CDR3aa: CASSPRGNRNEKLFF

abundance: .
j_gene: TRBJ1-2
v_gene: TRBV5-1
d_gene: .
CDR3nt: TGCGCCAGCAGCTTGGAACGGGGCCAAAACTATGGCTACACCTTC
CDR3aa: CASSLERGQNYGYTF

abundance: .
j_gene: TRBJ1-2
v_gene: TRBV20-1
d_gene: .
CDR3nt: TGCAGTGCTAGTTCGGATTATGGCTACACCTTC
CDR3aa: CSASSDYGYTF

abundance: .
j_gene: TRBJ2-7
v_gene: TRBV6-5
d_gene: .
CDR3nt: TGTGCCAGCAGTTACGGGGGGCGGGGATCCTACGAGCAGTACTTC
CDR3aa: CASSYGGRGSYEQYF

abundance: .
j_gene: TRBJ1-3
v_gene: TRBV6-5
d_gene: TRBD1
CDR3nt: TGTGCCAGCAGTTACTTCCAGGGACAGGGTCGAAACACCATATATTTT
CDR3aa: CASSYFQGQGRNTIYF

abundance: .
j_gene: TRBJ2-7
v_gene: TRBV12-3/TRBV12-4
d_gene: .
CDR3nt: TGTGCCAGCAGCCCCCCTTATGGGGACGAGCAGTACTTC
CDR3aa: CASSPPYGDEQYF

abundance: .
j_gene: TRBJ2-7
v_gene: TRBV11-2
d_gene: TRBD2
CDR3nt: TGTGCCAGCAGCCCGGGCGGGGGGCTGTACGAGCAGTACTTC
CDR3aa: CASSPGGGLYEQYF

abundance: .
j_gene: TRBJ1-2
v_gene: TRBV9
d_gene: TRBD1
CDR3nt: TGTGCCAGCAGCATCCCTGCCGGGACAGGGGGCGCCCCGGGAGGCTACACCTTC
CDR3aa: CASSIPAGTGGAPGGYTF

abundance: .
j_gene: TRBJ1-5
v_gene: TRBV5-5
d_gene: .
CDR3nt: TGTGCCAGCAGCTTTGGGACAAGAGGGGACCAGCCCCAGCATTTT
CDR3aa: CASSFGTRGDQPQHF

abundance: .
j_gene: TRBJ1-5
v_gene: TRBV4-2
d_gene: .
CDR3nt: TGTGCCAGCAGCCAAGAGTTGGGGCTCAATCAGCCCCAGCATTTT
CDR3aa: CASSQELGLNQPQHF

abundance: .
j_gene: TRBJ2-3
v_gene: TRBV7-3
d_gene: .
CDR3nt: TGTGCCAGCAGCCCGGGGAATCCGCATTCCACAGATACGCAGTATTTT
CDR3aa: CASSPGNPHSTDTQYF

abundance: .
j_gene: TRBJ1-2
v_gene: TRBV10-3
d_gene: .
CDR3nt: TGTGCCATCAGTGAGTCGACATCCGGGAGCGGATCCAACTATGGCTACACCTTC
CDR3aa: CAISESTSGSGSNYGYTF